This T cell receptor (beta chain) appears in the sequencing data of a study of blood T cells in healthy people across ages. Concerning this clonotype: Its antigen is unknown.

Notes on the study in general: Estimates drawn from one million T cells were deemed to understate diversity.

The CDR3 has 14 amino acids. CDR1 is DFQATT, CDR2 SNEGSKA, per germline (reference sequence). V trimming: 5 bases; J trimming: 11 bases; junction bases outside the gene matches: 14. A J-beta primer mix and a sample-barcoded 5' primer were used in a second PCR of roughly 7 to 12 cycles. TCRdb recomputed calls from the 5' RACE reads with MiXCR, one row per CDR3 protein. The profile covers approximately 800,000 distinct CDR3 sequences, with about 42% appearing a single time and 15% to 20% taken by the ten largest. The sample consisted of blood. The rearrangement uses TRBV20-1 and TRBJ2-5; 10 nucleotides agree with TRBD2. The receptor's source is a man older than 75 in good health. The DNA of the CDR3 is TGCAGTGCTGTCGCTAGCGGGGGTTCTGTAGAGCAGTACTTC. It codes for CSAVASGGSVEQYF.